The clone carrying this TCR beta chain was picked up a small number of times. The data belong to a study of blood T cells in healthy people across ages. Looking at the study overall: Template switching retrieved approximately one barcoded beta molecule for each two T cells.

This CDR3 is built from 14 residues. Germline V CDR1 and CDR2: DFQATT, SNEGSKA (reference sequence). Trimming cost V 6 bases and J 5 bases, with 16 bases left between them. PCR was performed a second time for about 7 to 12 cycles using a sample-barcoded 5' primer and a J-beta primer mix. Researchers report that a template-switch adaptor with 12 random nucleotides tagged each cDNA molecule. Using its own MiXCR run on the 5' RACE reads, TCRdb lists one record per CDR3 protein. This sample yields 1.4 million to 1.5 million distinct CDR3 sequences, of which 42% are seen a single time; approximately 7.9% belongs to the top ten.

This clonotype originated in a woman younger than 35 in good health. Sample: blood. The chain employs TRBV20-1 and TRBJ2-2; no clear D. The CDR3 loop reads CSATGPKGTGELFF. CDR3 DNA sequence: TGCAGTGCCACGGGCCCAAAAGGGACCGGGGAGCTGTTTTTT.